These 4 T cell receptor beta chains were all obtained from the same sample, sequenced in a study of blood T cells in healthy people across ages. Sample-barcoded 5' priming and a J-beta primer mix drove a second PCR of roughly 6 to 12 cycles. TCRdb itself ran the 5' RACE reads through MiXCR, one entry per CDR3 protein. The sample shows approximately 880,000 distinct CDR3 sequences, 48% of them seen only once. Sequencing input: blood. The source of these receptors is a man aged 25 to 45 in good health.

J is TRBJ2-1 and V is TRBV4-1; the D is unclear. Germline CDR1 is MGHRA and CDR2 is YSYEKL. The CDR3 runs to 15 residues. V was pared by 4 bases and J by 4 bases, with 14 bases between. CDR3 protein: CASSLSAVPYNEQFF. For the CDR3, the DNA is TGCGCCAGCAGCCTGAGCGCGGTCCCGTACAATGAGCAGTTCTTC.

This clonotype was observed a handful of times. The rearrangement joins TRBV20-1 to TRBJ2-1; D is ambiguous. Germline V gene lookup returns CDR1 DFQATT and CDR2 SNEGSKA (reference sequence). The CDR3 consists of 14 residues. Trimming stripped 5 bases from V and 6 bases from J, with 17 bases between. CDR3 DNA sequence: TGCAGTGCTCCACCCGCCTTGGCAGGCAATGAGCAGTTCTTC. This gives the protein CSAPPALAGNEQFF.

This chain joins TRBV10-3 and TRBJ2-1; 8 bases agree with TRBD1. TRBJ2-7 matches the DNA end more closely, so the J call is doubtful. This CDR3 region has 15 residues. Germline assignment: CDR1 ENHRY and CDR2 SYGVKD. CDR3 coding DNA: TGTGCCATCAGAGCCGGGACAGGAGAATACAATGAGCAGTACTTC. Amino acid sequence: CAIRAGTGEYNEQYF.

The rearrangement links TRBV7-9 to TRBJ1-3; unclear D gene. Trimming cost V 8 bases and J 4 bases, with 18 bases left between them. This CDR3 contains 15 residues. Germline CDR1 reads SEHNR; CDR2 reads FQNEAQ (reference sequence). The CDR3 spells CASARGGFEGNTIYF. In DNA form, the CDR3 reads TGTGCCAGCGCACGAGGAGGGTTCGAAGGAAACACCATATATTTT. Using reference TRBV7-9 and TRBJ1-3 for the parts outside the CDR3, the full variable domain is DTGVSQNPRHKITKRGQNVTFRCDPISEHNRLYWYRQTLGQGPEFLTYFQNEAQLEKSRLLSDRFSAERPKGSFSTLEIQRTEQGDSAMYLCASARGGFEGNTIYFGEGSWLTVV.